The 25 T cell receptor beta chains listed next were all sequenced from one sample in a study of cytomegalovirus exposure and HLA in healthy donors. The PCR used 60 Vbeta and 13 Jbeta primers. Only in-frame clones appear in the TCRdb table, and some are missing; sequencing was by immunoSEQ multiplex PCR. The sample has approximately 110,000 clones, about 78% seen once. Specimen: PBMCs. The receptors were sampled from a man aged 30 to 45 in good health and CMV-seronegative.

The rearrangement uses TRBV6-5 and TRBJ2-1; 13 bases align to TRBD2. Germline values: CDR1 MNHEY, CDR2 SVGAGI. The CDR3 extends over 16 amino acids. Unmatched junction bases numbered 6, after V lost 4 bases and J lost 6 bases. CDR3 nucleotide sequence: TGTGCCAGCAGTTTCTGGACTAGCGGGAGCTCCAATGAGCAGTTCTTC. It is translated as CASSFWTSGSSNEQFF.

The chain has TRBV6-5 and TRBJ2-5, with a weak D call TRBD1 (5 bases). With 1 base removed from V and 2 bases from J, the gap between germline ends came to 8 bases. Germline V gene data show CDR1 as MNHEY and CDR2 as SVGAGI. This CDR3 comprises 14 residues. The DNA for the CDR3 is TGTGCCAGCAGTTACTTAGGACATCAAGAGACCCAGTACTTC. Translating it yields CASSYLGHQETQYF.

The rearrangement links TRBV6-5 to TRBJ2-1; 10 nucleotides line up with TRBD1. The germline V gene has CDR1 MNHEY and CDR2 SVGAGI. Unmatched junction bases numbered 2, after V lost 4 bases and J lost 5 bases. CDR3 length: 14 amino acids. In DNA, the CDR3 is TGTGCCAGCAGTTTGGGACAGGGGAACAATGAGCAGTTCTTC. It codes for CASSLGQGNNEQFF.

This clone occurred once. The V gene is TRBV5-1, the J gene TRBJ2-5; maybe TRBD2 (6 bases). CDR3 length: 15 residues. Trimming pared 4 bases from V and 5 bases from J, leaving 18 bases between. Germline V gene sequence: CDR1 SGHRS, CDR2 YFSETQ. CDR3 loop: CASSGGRRDRETQYF. DNA for the CDR3: TGCGCCAGCAGCGGGGGACGGAGGGATCGGGAGACCCAGTACTTC.

Details on this clone: The germline gene is not matched at one end of the junction; a read error may be the cause. The V gene is TRBV4-3, the J gene TRBJ2-5; D remains ambiguous. The length of the CDR3 is 13 residues. In germline, CDR1 is LGHNA, CDR2 YSLEER. The CDR3 sequence is CASSRDRLESQYF. The CDR3 DNA sequence: TGCGCCAGCAGCCGAGATAGACTTGAGAGCCAGTACTTC.

The CDR3 loop is CASSFSGQGRSREQYF. The CDR3 bases are TGTGCCAGCAGCTTTTCGGGACAGGGGAGATCGCGCGAGCAGTACTTC. The chain uses TRBV7-9 and TRBJ2-7; 10 bases match TRBD1. The CDR3 sequence is 16 residues long. The V gene end was trimmed by 3 bases and the J gene end by 6 bases; junction bases not matched to a gene: 11. The germline gives CDR1 SEHNR, CDR2 FQNEAQ (reference sequence).

CDR3 protein: CASSQELLSTGELFF. The CDR3 nucleotides are TGCGCCAGCAGCCAAGAGTTGCTAAGCACCGGGGAGCTGTTTTTT. The genes are TRBV4-3 and TRBJ2-2; D ambiguous. CDR1 is LGHNA and CDR2 is YSLEER in the germline V gene. The V end lost 0 bases, the J end lost 4 bases, and 9 bases lay between the germline ends. The CDR3 contains 15 residues.

This clone has just a few counts. The rearrangement uses TRBV19 and TRBJ2-5; 8 bases are shared with TRBD2. The J call may be wrong; the DNA end is better matched by TRBJ2-7. From germline, CDR1 is LNHDA and CDR2 SQIVND (reference sequence). The CDR3 runs to 15 residues. CDR3 bases: TGTGCCAGTAGTACCGGGGTAGCGGGGTTCTACGAGCAGTACTTC. Translating gives CASSTGVAGFYEQYF.

A single count supports this clone. The chain combines TRBV9 with TRBJ1-4, with 7 positions matching TRBD1. The CDR3 length is 16 residues. CDR1 is SGDLS and CDR2 is YYNGEE in the germline V gene. Germline trimming cut 0 bases from V and 2 bases from J; bases unmatched to any gene: 4. The CDR3 is CASSVGGTVTNEKLFF. The CDR3 region has the DNA TGTGCCAGCAGCGTAGGGGGGACAGTTACTAATGAAAAACTGTTTTTT.

The chain uses TRBV19 and TRBJ2-1, with D possibly matching TRBD2 (6 bases). Germline lookup yields CDR1 LNHDA and CDR2 SQIVND (reference sequence). V lost 6 bases, J lost 5 bases, and 20 bases lay in between. The CDR3 runs 16 residues. The CDR3 bases are TGTGCCAGTAGGCGACTGGGCAGCGGAGGGGACAATGAGCAGTTCTTC. This sequence encodes CASRRLGSGGDNEQFF.

Only a few counts were recorded for this clone. This sequence joins TRBV28 and TRBJ2-7; 9 nucleotides match TRBD2. The length of the CDR3 is 15 residues. Germline CDR1 and CDR2: MDHEN and SYDVKM. V shed 3 bases and J 3 bases; nucleotides not matched to a gene: 6. CDR3 protein: CASSLLAGTSYEQYF. As DNA, the CDR3 is TGTGCCAGCAGTTTGCTAGCGGGGACTAGCTACGAGCAGTACTTC.

The chain combines TRBV9 with TRBJ1-1; the D gene is possibly TRBD1 (6 bases). The CDR3 covers 12 residues. CDR1 and CDR2 from the germline V gene are SGDLS and YYNGEE. V lost 4 bases and J 5 bases, leaving 9 bases between the germline ends. This CDR3 reads CASSTGTTEAFF. In DNA, the CDR3 is TGTGCCAGCAGCACCGGGACAACTGAAGCTTTCTTT.

The chain employs TRBV6-5 and TRBJ2-3; 12 bases map to TRBD2. V gave up 5 bases and J gave up 5 bases; unmatched junction bases: 5. The length of the CDR3 is 15 residues. Germline-derived CDR1 and CDR2 are MNHEY and SVGAGI. The CDR3 is CASSTGLAGLDTQYF. The CDR3 DNA sequence: TGTGCCAGCAGTACGGGACTAGCGGGTTTAGATACGCAGTATTTT.

The chain has TRBV7-2 and TRBJ1-1; TRBD1 matches at 9 bases. Unmatched junction bases numbered 4, after V lost 2 bases and J lost 0 bases. The CDR3 is 16 amino acids. Germline V lookup: CDR1 SGHTA, CDR2 FQGNSA. The CDR3 region has the DNA TGTGCCAGCAGCTTAACAGGGGGCATTATGAACACTGAAGCTTTCTTT. Residues: CASSLTGGIMNTEAFF. The full variable domain, completed using reference TRBV7-2 and TRBJ1-1, is GAGVSQSPSNKVTEKGKDVELRCDPISGHTALYWYRQSLGQGLEFLIYFQGNSAPDKSGLPSDRFSAERTGGSVSTLTIQRTQQEDSAVYLCASSLTGGIMNTEAFFGQGTRLTVV.

This clone was seen more than once but under ten times. The V gene is TRBV13, the J gene TRBJ1-1, with D perhaps matching TRBD1 (6 bases). Deletions cut 1 base from V and 11 bases from J, with 14 bases between. This CDR3 region has 13 residues. The germline V gene has CDR1 PRHDT and CDR2 FYEKMQ (reference sequence). The CDR3, as DNA: TGTGCCAGCAGCTTAGCCAACAGGGCGGAGGCTTTCTTT. This translates into CASSLANRAEAFF.

The chain carries TRBV27 and TRBJ2-2, with D possibly matching TRBD2 (6 bases). Germline loops: CDR1 MNHEY, CDR2 SMNVEV (reference sequence). CDR3 length: 16 amino acids. Trimming took off 1 base at V and 1 base at J, with 10 bases between the two ends. The CDR3 coding sequence is TGTGCCAGCAGTTTATTCGGGGGAGAGAACACCGGGGAGCTGTTTTTT. This translates into CASSLFGGENTGELFF.

The J gene is TRBJ1-6, the V gene TRBV7-2, with unresolved D. Germline CDR1 is SGHTA and CDR2 is FQGNSA. The length of the CDR3 is 13 residues. V was pared by 7 bases and J by 10 bases, with 14 bases between. CDR3 bases: TGTGCCAGCAATCTCACTCCTCGGTCACCCCTCCACTTT. Translated, it gives CASNLTPRSPLHF.

Only a few counts were recorded for this clone. The chain combines TRBV7-2 with TRBJ1-2, with D possibly being TRBD1 (5 bases). This CDR3 spans 14 amino acids. The ends were cut back, 5 bases at V and 4 bases at J, with 14 bases in the middle. From germline, CDR1 is SGHTA and CDR2 FQGNSA. The CDR3 nucleotides read TGTGCCAGCAGCCCCGAATGGCAGGGCTATGGCTACACCTTC. It yields the protein CASSPEWQGYGYTF.

The chain joins TRBV9 to TRBJ2-1; TRBD2 matches 11 bases. The V gene end was trimmed by 0 bases and the J gene end by 0 bases; junction bases not matched to a gene: 8. The germline V gene has CDR1 SGDLS and CDR2 YYNGEE. The CDR3 is 19 residues long. CDR3: CASSVETSSGGSSYNEQFF. CDR3 in DNA: TGTGCCAGCAGCGTAGAGACGTCTAGCGGGGGGAGCTCCTACAATGAGCAGTTCTTC.

The chain combines TRBV10-3 with TRBJ2-5; 10 bases agree with TRBD2. Germline loops: CDR1 ENHRY, CDR2 SYGVKD. The V gene end was trimmed by 2 bases and the J gene end by 5 bases; junction bases not matched to a gene: 11. The CDR3 totals 17 residues. The CDR3 DNA reads TGTGCCATCAGTGAGGCTTCTAGCGGGGGTAGTAGTGAGACCCAGTACTTC. Translating it yields CAISEASSGGSSETQYF.

The genes are TRBV4-3 and TRBJ2-7; perhaps TRBD1 as D (6 bases). CDR1 is LGHNA and CDR2 is YSLEER in the germline V gene. The CDR3 consists of 15 residues. V was shortened by 1 base and J by 3 bases, with 13 bases between the two germline ends. The CDR3 coding sequence is TGCGCCAGCAGCCAAGTCCTGGACAGCAACTACGAGCAGTACTTC. This translates into CASSQVLDSNYEQYF.

CDR3 protein: CASSQDGRAITGELFF. The CDR3 DNA follows: TGCGCCAGCAGCCAAGACGGCAGGGCGATAACCGGGGAGCTGTTTTTT. The chain joins TRBV4-3 to TRBJ2-2; possibly TRBD1 for D (5 bases). The germline V gene encodes CDR1 LGHNA and CDR2 YSLEER. This CDR3 is built from 16 residues. The V end lost 0 bases, the J end lost 5 bases, and 13 bases lay between the germline ends.

The chain uses TRBV4-1 and TRBJ1-1, with unresolved D. Trimming cost V 5 bases and J 8 bases, with 12 bases left between them. The CDR3 has 12 amino acids. Germline V gene data show CDR1 as MGHRA and CDR2 as YSYEKL. This CDR3 reads CASSSYGVEAFF. Here the CDR3 DNA reads TGCGCCAGCAGCTCGTACGGAGTAGAAGCTTTCTTT.

DNA of the CDR3: TGCGCCAGCAGCCAATGGCTAGCGGGAGGCGGCAATGAGCAGTTCTTC. This codes for CASSQWLAGGGNEQFF. This chain uses TRBV4-3 with TRBJ2-1; 11 bases are shared with TRBD2. Trimming took 2 bases from V and 6 from J; bases not matched to a gene: 6. Germline V gene lookup returns CDR1 LGHNA and CDR2 YSLEER. The CDR3 runs to 16 residues.

In the case of this clone: The germline gene is not matched at one end of the junction; a read error may be the cause. The chain carries TRBV6-1 and TRBJ1-6, with TRBD1 matching 7 bases. Per germline, CDR1 MNHNS and CDR2 SASEGT. The CDR3 spans 13 residues. CDR3 coding DNA: TGTGCCAGCAGTACGCAGACAGGGCAAAACCTAATTTTT. Protein product: CASSTQTGQNLIF.